Listed here is a single TCR beta chain. Antigen specificity is unknown. Looked up from germline, CDR1 is MDHEN and CDR2 is SYDVKM. The ends lost 6 bases at V and 5 bases at J; junction bases unmatched: 17. The CDR3 has 18 residues. This sample was taken from a study of siplizumab effects on memory and regulatory T cells. Clones were sequenced by immunoSEQ multiplex PCR, and TCRdb holds only the in-frame ones, with some missing. The sample yields 57,000 or so clones, 85% to 95% seen once. Study observations and caveats: Suppressive capability of dividing Tregs from siplizumab cultures went unverified. Naive T cells seemed more diverse than memory cells; they also seemed major alloresponse contributors. Siplizumab caused a significant drop in alloreactive sequences traceable to unstimulated CD4+ memory cells.

The sequence came from a human donor in good health. The sequencing input was CD8+ T cells sorted from blood. The chain is built from TRBV28 and TRBJ1-5; 9 bases agree with TRBD1. The CDR3 region has the DNA TGTGCCAGCAGCACGGGTGGAGGACAGGGGATCTTTTATCAGCCCCAGCATTTT. It yields the protein CASSTGGGQGIFYQPQHF.